This paragraph reports one T cell receptor (beta chain). This clonotype was counted a few times. The specificity of this receptor is unknown. One base away there is no much larger clone; base qualities are not given. Library prep was done by 5' RACE. Sequencing used an Illumina HiSeq 2000. A universal primer binding site was introduced by template switching, and a unique molecular identifier was present in the final cDNA, enabling accurate counting of TCR cDNA molecules. Specific primers in the conserved constant-segment region were used to synthesize first-strand cDNA for the TCR alpha and beta chains. Each cDNA library was double barcoded, with a SMART-Mk sample barcode plus Illumina barcodes, to control for contamination. TruSeq adapter sequences along with Illumina sample barcodes were introduced in two successive PCR steps. Sequencing of the TCR alpha and beta cDNA libraries was done on the Illumina HiSeq platform using custom primers. The original methods were these. Raw reads were processed with MiGEC to extract unique molecular identifiers, and MiXCR was used to determine CDR3 positions. Recombination models were inferred per individual with the repgenHMM and IGoR tools using an EM algorithm. The analysis of shared clonotypes was done with the tcR package in R, with sharing normalized by the product of cloneset sizes. To study raw recombination free of thymic and clonal selection effects, out-of-frame nonproductive sequences were analyzed. TCRdb reprocessed the public reads (quality trimming at Q25 with fastp, clone calling with MiXCR) and kept in-frame beta chains. Rows matching on CDR3 protein sequence are summarized as one entry with the most common DNA and genes. These V and J calls derive from TCRdb rather than the authors' analysis. In this sample the table shows 450,000 to 600,000 distinct CDR3 sequences, about a fifth of which occur a single time. The ten most abundant clones make up approximately 0.49% of the sample.

These data belong to a study of identical twins listed by TCRdb under 2016. About the investigation overall: The study deep-sequenced TCR alpha and beta repertoires from monozygotic twins, unrelated adults of various ages and cord blood to test whether fetal clonotypes persist. Replicate twin experiments were performed at different times using different library preparation protocols to rule out contamination. The paper's findings and limits, for the study overall: In monozygotic twins, recombination models systematically underestimated out-of-frame TCR alpha sharing, but the models matched the sharing seen between unrelated individuals. The excess sharing between twins in beta out-of-frame sequences was weaker because fewer shared sequences reduced the signal-to-noise ratio. Compared with coincidental sharing between unrelated individuals, out-of-frame TCR alpha sequences shared between twins had an excess of sequences with low generation probability. Because the same donors could not be followed over many years, conclusions were based on cross-sectional statistical analysis. Invariant T cells such as MAIT and iNKT could partly confound zero-insertion analyses, though diverse VJ usage argued against this for most clonotypes. Fewer insertions were carried by abundant cord blood beta clonotypes, a similar but weaker trend appeared in young adult naive repertoires, and no such trend appeared in memory repertoires.

Spanning cysteine to phenylalanine, the CDR3 consists of 16 amino acids. CDR3 DNA is the only sequence kept; it has 48 bases, read in frame from the first base. The V end gives up 4 bases and the J end 8 bases, leaving 14 bases in the junction not matched to a gene. Via the germline V gene, CDR1 is MDHEN and CDR2 SYDVKM. Only healthy Caucasian donors were included. Three pairs of female monozygotic twins, all aged about 18 to 30 years, made up the twin cohort. Positive isolation kits from Invitrogen were used to isolate the CD4+ and CD8+ T cell populations. This same sample was also part of a study on yellow fever vaccine responses in identical twins. The second paper states: According to the authors, the vaccine-induced T cell response in identical twins seemed to be partly convergent and partly specific to each individual. In the study, vaccine-responding T cell clones were precisely tracked in identical twins.

This clonotype was sampled from a young woman in good health. The chain joins TRBV28 to TRBJ2-1; 7 bases in the middle match TRBD2. The sequenced material came from CD4+ T cells sorted from blood. The nucleotide sequence is TGTGCCAGCAGTTGGTCGTGGGGGAGCGGGAACTATGAGCAGTTCTTC. This codes for CASSWSWGSGNYEQFF.